What follows are 28 T cell receptor beta chains derived from one specimen sequenced in a study of T cells in Graves' hyperthyroidism and ophthalmopathy. Amplification targeted TCR beta CDR3 regions from RNA transcripts. Using the HTBI primer set, a first-round RT-PCR was run on the TCR CDR3. Each CDR3 protein is one row after TCRdb ran MiXCR on the multiplex PCR reads. The profile covers some 340,000 distinct CDR3 sequences, with about an eighth appearing a single time and roughly 33% taken by the ten largest. Sequenced: blood. The receptors here all came from a woman in her 40s with Graves' ophthalmopathy.

This clonotype was observed at least ten times. J is TRBJ2-7 and V is TRBV7-8; D call uncertain. The V gene's germline CDR1 is SGHVS and CDR2 FQNEAQ. V lost 3 bases and J 6 bases, leaving 9 bases between the germline ends. The CDR3 loop spans 12 amino acids. Here the CDR3 reads CASSFNPVEQYF. In nucleotides, the CDR3 is TGTGCCAGCAGCTTTAATCCCGTCGAGCAGTACTTC.

This clonotype was recorded at least ten times. The chain uses TRBV2 and TRBJ1-1, with unresolved D. The V end lost 3 bases, the J end lost 0 bases, and 8 bases lay between the germline ends. CDR3 length equals 14 residues. From germline, CDR1 is SNHLY and CDR2 FYNNEI. The DNA for the CDR3 is TGTGCCAGCAGTGAGTACGGGATGAACACTGAAGCTTTCTTT. It encodes CASSEYGMNTEAFF.

This clonotype has a handful of counts. The rearrangement uses TRBV20-1 and TRBJ2-3; D gene ambiguous. Germline V gives CDR1 DFQATT, CDR2 SNEGSKA (reference sequence). V dropped 1 base and J dropped 1 base, with 9 bases sitting between them. The CDR3 spans 14 residues. The CDR3: CSARGYVRTDTQYF. The CDR3 DNA reads TGCAGTGCTAGAGGTTATGTGCGCACAGATACGCAGTATTTT.

This clonotype was detected ten times or more. In DNA, the CDR3 is TGTGCCACCAGCAGATTCAGGGGCACGGGCACCTTC. Translating gives CATSRFRGTGTF. The V gene is TRBV15, the J gene TRBJ1-2; D perhaps matches TRBD1 (6 bases). Germline CDR1 LNHNV, CDR2 YYDKDF (reference sequence). The CDR3 sequence is 12 residues long. With 2 bases removed from V and 13 bases from J, the gap between germline ends came to 14 bases.

This clonotype was found many times. The chain uses TRBV28 and TRBJ2-1; 14 bases match TRBD2. The CDR3 loop spans 17 amino acids. V lost 3 bases, J lost 8 bases, and 9 bases stayed unmatched. Germline CDR1 reads MDHEN; CDR2 reads SYDVKM. CDR3 sequence: CASSFRGLAGGRYEQFF. In nucleotides, the CDR3 is TGTGCCAGCAGTTTTAGAGGACTAGCGGGAGGCCGTTATGAGCAGTTCTTC.

Ten or more counts support this clonotype. The rearrangement uses TRBV10-3 and TRBJ1-2; D is unclear. Germline assignment: CDR1 ENHRY and CDR2 SYGVKD. This CDR3 region has 13 residues. Trimming took 8 bases from V and 2 from J, leaving 12 bases between them. The CDR3 here is CAIPAISNYGYTF. The CDR3 DNA reads as TGTGCCATCCCGGCCATCTCGAACTATGGCTACACCTTC.

In this sample, this clonotype turned up many times. V is TRBV7-9 and J is TRBJ2-7; no clear D gene. Deletions cut 3 bases from V and 4 bases from J, with 10 bases between. CDR1 and CDR2 (germline): SEHNR, FQNEAQ (reference sequence). This CDR3 region has 13 residues. The DNA for the CDR3 is TGTGCCAGCAGCTTTCCCGCCACATACGAGCAGTACTTC. It specifies CASSFPATYEQYF.

In this sample, this clonotype turned up a few times. The V call is TRBV6-1, the J call TRBJ2-2; TRBD1 matches at 7 bases. J was trimmed by 8 bases and V by 10 bases; bases with no gene match: 19. The CDR3 sequence is 16 residues long. Germline-derived CDR1 and CDR2 are MNHNS and SASEGT. The CDR3 nucleotides are TGTGCCACCAGACCCAGGGACAGTCATAAGTTAGGGGAGCTGTTTTTT. The encoded protein is CATRPRDSHKLGELFF.

There are many counts of this clonotype. The chain links TRBV19 to TRBJ2-1, with 7 bases matching TRBD2. The CDR3 has 17 residues. The ends lost 2 bases at V and 0 bases at J; junction bases unmatched: 7. Germline V CDR1 and CDR2: LNHDA, SQIVND (reference sequence). CDR3 sequence (DNA): TGTGCCAGTAGTATACCCTGGACTAGTCTCTCCTACAATGAGCAGTTCTTC. It is translated as CASSIPWTSLSYNEQFF. The whole variable domain, filled in from reference TRBV19 and TRBJ2-1, reads DGGITQSPKYLFRKEGQNVTLSCEQNLNHDAMYWYRQDPGQGLRLIYYSQIVNDFQKGDIAEGYSVSREKKESFPLTVTSAQKNPTAFYLCASSIPWTSLSYNEQFFGPGTRLTVL.

Details on this clonotype: No conserved phenylalanine or tryptophan is present at the end of the CDR3, so a read error is the likely explanation. This sequence joins TRBV7-9 and TRBJ2-5; tentative D call: TRBD1 (5 bases). This CDR3 spans 16 amino acids. V lost 5 bases to trimming and J lost 5 bases, with 21 bases between them. Looked up from germline, CDR1 is SEHNR and CDR2 is FQNEAQ (reference sequence). The chain's CDR3 is CASSEVTPRVSETQYL. CDR3 nucleotide sequence: TGTGCCAGCAGCGAGGTTACCCCCAGGGTATCTGAGACCCAGTACCTC.

In its sample, this clonotype was seen many times. The J gene is TRBJ2-1, the V gene TRBV7-9; 11 bases match TRBD2. The CDR3 runs to 16 residues. After removal of 5 bases from V and 6 bases from J, the junction contained 9 bases not matched to a gene. Germline CDR1 SEHNR, CDR2 FQNEAQ (reference sequence). In DNA, the CDR3 is TGTGCCAGCAGCCCTCGGGGTAGCGGGGGGGGCAATGAGCAGTTCTTC. Its protein product is CASSPRGSGGGNEQFF.

This clonotype has just a few counts. A much more abundant neighbour one base away suggests this may be a read error. The chain combines TRBV6-5 with TRBJ1-2; TRBD1 might be the D (6 bases). Germline-derived CDR1 and CDR2 are MNHEY and SVGAGI. Trimming removed 1 base at V and 7 bases at J, with 13 bases between. The CDR3 spans 14 residues. As DNA, the CDR3 is TGTGCCAGCAGTTACTATAAAGGGGGAAGTGGCTACACCTTC. Its translation is CASSYYKGGSGYTF.

The chain joins TRBV20-1 to TRBJ2-2; unclear D gene. Germline V lookup: CDR1 DFQATT, CDR2 SNEGSKA (reference sequence). The V gene lost 1 base and the J gene lost 1 base, with 13 bases spanning the gap. This CDR3 comprises 16 residues. Here the CDR3 reads CSARVAVVKNTGELFF. The CDR3 DNA follows: TGCAGTGCTAGAGTTGCTGTAGTGAAGAACACCGGGGAGCTGTTTTTT.

This clonotype was seen a handful of times. The gene calls are TRBV19 and TRBJ1-1; D gene uncertain. Per the germline V gene, CDR1 is LNHDA and CDR2 is SQIVND (reference sequence). The CDR3 spans 14 residues. The V end was cut by 7 bases, the J end by 6 bases, with 18 bases between. The chain's CDR3 is CASTDRRFISEAFF. The DNA for the CDR3 is TGTGCCAGTACCGATAGGAGGTTTATATCTGAAGCTTTCTTT.

This clonotype was seen at least ten times. The CDR3 DNA reads TGCAGCGTTGGCAGGGGTATCGCCTCAGATACGCAGTATTTT. Translating it yields CSVGRGIASDTQYF. The genes are TRBV29-1 and TRBJ2-3; a possible D gene is TRBD1 (6 bases). Germline loops: CDR1 SQVTM, CDR2 ANQGSEA. The CDR3 spans 14 residues. The V and J ends lost 4 bases and 4 bases respectively, with 15 bases between them.

In its sample, this clonotype was seen many times. The chain combines TRBV6-5 with TRBJ1-5; the D is unclear. Trimming left V 0 bases short and J 7 bases short, with 7 bases between. Germline V gene lookup returns CDR1 MNHEY and CDR2 SVGAGI. This CDR3 region has 13 residues. The CDR3 DNA reads TGTGCCAGCAGTTACTCCAGGCAACAGCCCCAGCATTTT. It is translated as CASSYSRQQPQHF.

The sample holds a few counts of this clonotype. The V gene is TRBV12-5, the J gene TRBJ2-5, with 13 nucleotides matching TRBD2. This CDR3 has 17 amino acids. Germline loops: CDR1 LGHNT, CDR2 FRNRAP. V gave up 4 bases and J gave up 2 bases; unmatched junction bases: 7. The CDR3 DNA follows: TGTGCTAGTGGTTCCGGACTAGCGGGGGACCTACAAGAGACCCAGTACTTC. Protein: CASGSGLAGDLQETQYF.

This clonotype came up many times. The genes are TRBV12-3 or TRBV12-4 and TRBJ2-7, with 9 nucleotides matching TRBD2. This CDR3 region has 14 residues. With 3 bases clipped from V and 6 bases from J, the junction kept 6 bases outside the gene matches. The CDR3 protein is CASSFGGRAGEQYF. CDR3 DNA sequence: TGTGCCAGCAGTTTCGGCGGGAGGGCCGGCGAGCAGTACTTC.

This clonotype was seen repeatedly, ten times or more. The chain employs TRBV19 and TRBJ1-6; the D gene is possibly TRBD1 (5 bases). The CDR3 loop spans 15 amino acids. Trimming cost V 7 bases and J 0 bases, with 10 bases left between them. CDR1 is LNHDA, CDR2 SQIVND, per germline (reference sequence). The CDR3 bases are TGTGCCAGTACCTTGGGGGGCTCCTATAATTCACCCCTCCACTTT. This encodes CASTLGGSYNSPLHF.

At least ten counts were recorded for this clonotype. This rearrangement joins TRBV6-1 to TRBJ2-1; the D gene is possibly TRBD2 (5 bases). Germline loops: CDR1 MNHNS, CDR2 SASEGT. The CDR3 sequence is 16 residues long. V lost 5 bases, J lost 5 bases, and 19 bases lay in between. CDR3: CASSWGSGILNNEQFF. Written as DNA, the CDR3 is TGTGCCAGCAGTTGGGGTTCCGGGATTTTAAACAATGAGCAGTTCTTC.

This clonotype has ten or more counts. This chain joins TRBV18 and TRBJ2-7, with 7 bases that match TRBD1. From germline, CDR1 is KGHSH and CDR2 LQKENI. Trimming removed 6 bases from V and 2 bases from J; junction bases left unmatched: 10. This CDR3 has 15 residues. The CDR3: CASSFDRARAYEQYF. DNA of the CDR3: TGTGCCAGCTCTTTCGACAGGGCCCGGGCCTACGAGCAGTACTTC.

This clonotype has ten or more counts. The chain employs TRBV29-1 and TRBJ2-1; D uncertain. V lost 4 bases, J lost 8 bases, and 6 bases lay in between. CDR3 length: 10 residues. Germline lookup yields CDR1 SQVTM and CDR2 ANQGSEA. The CDR3 protein is CSVVGHEQFF. The DNA of the CDR3 is TGCAGCGTTGTGGGCCATGAGCAGTTCTTC.

Ten or more counts support this clonotype. The rearrangement joins TRBV28 to TRBJ2-1; TRBD2 agrees at 9 bases. The CDR3 covers 15 residues. Germline V gene lookup returns CDR1 MDHEN and CDR2 SYDVKM. The J segment lost 9 bases and the V segment lost 5 bases, leaving 11 bases of the junction unmatched. The CDR3 nucleotides read TGTGCCAGCAGTGCCTTAGCGGGAGCTAATGGTGAGCAGTTCTTC. Translating it yields CASSALAGANGEQFF.

This clonotype occurred many times. This rearrangement joins TRBV11-2 to TRBJ1-3, with D possibly matching TRBD1 (6 bases). This CDR3 has 15 residues. CDR1 and CDR2 from the germline V gene are SGHAT and FQNNGV. Trimming removed 4 bases from V and 4 bases from J, with 14 bases in between. CDR3 amino acids: CASSSPRTVGNTIYF. The CDR3 bases are TGTGCCAGCAGCTCCCCTCGGACAGTCGGAAACACCATATATTTT.

This clonotype was recorded at least ten times. The chain links TRBV3-1 to TRBJ2-3; no clear D gene. The CDR3 runs 13 residues. V dropped 4 bases and J dropped 7 bases, with 12 bases sitting between them. The germline CDR1 and CDR2 sequences are LGHDT and YNNKEL (reference sequence). The CDR3 is CASSPESLHTQYF. The CDR3, as DNA: TGTGCCAGCAGCCCAGAGTCGCTGCATACGCAGTATTTT.

V and J are TRBV9 and TRBJ2-1, with 7 bases that match TRBD2. After removal of 3 bases from V and 8 bases from J, the junction contained 17 bases not matched to a gene. CDR1 and CDR2 from the germline V gene are SGDLS and YYNGEE. The CDR3 length is 17 residues. In DNA form, the CDR3 reads TGTGCCAGCAGCGAGGCTTGGGCGGGAGCAAGTGGTTATGAGCAGTTCTTC. It is translated as CASSEAWAGASGYEQFF.

This clonotype was picked up many times. This rearrangement joins TRBV20-1 to TRBJ1-2; TRBD1 aligns across 9 bases. V lost 8 bases, J lost 4 bases, and 8 bases stayed unmatched. The CDR3 spans 13 residues. Germline V gene sequence: CDR1 DFQATT, CDR2 SNEGSKA (reference sequence). The CDR3 loop reads CSLQGAPPYGYTF. CDR3 sequence (DNA): TGCAGTTTACAGGGGGCCCCTCCCTATGGCTACACCTTC.

The table lists this clonotype with a few counts. V and J are TRBV24-1 and TRBJ2-3, with D perhaps being TRBD1 or TRBD2 (5 bases each). V was pared by 4 bases and J by 5 bases, with 21 bases between. The CDR3 has 17 residues. The germline CDR1 and CDR2 sequences are KGHDR and SFDVKD. CDR3 protein: CATSDLRVGDVGDTQYF. DNA for the CDR3: TGTGCCACCAGTGACCTGAGGGTGGGGGACGTCGGAGATACGCAGTATTTT.